These 23 T cell receptor beta chains were sequenced from one sample in a study of identical twins. MiXCR, run by TCRdb on the 5' RACE reads, gives a single entry per CDR3 protein. The sample includes around 530,000 distinct CDR3 sequences, approximately 16% of them seen just once. This sample also belongs to another study, concerning yellow fever vaccine responses in identical twins.

Material: CD4+ T cells sorted from blood. These receptors came from a woman between 18 and 29 years old in good health.

CDR3 in amino acids: CAISDPGFQDTEAFF. Here the CDR3 DNA reads TGTGCCATCAGTGATCCAGGGTTTCAGGACACTGAAGCTTTCTTT. The chain recombines TRBV10-3 with TRBJ1-1; TRBD1 is a possible D gene (5 bases). The CDR3 extends over 15 amino acids. V was clipped by 3 bases and J by 3 bases, with 14 bases between them. The germline V gene has CDR1 ENHRY and CDR2 SYGVKD.

This clonotype was seen a few times. This chain joins TRBV5-5 and TRBJ2-7; maybe TRBD1 (5 bases). The CDR3 runs 12 residues. The germline V gene encodes CDR1 SGHKS and CDR2 YYEKEE (reference sequence). V shed 4 bases and J shed 2 bases, with 7 bases lying between them. The CDR3 is CASSQGTYEQYV. CDR3 nucleotide sequence: TGTGCCAGCAGCCAGGGAACCTACGAGCAGTACGTC.

In its sample, this clonotype was seen a few times. The CDR3 nucleotides read TGTGCCAGCAGCCTGACTAGCGGGGGGGTCACCGGGGAGCTGTTTTTT. Translating it yields CASSLTSGGVTGELFF. The genes are TRBV7-9 and TRBJ2-2; 14 nucleotides line up with TRBD2. With V trimmed by 5 bases and J by 4 bases, 3 bases remained unmatched. This CDR3 is 16 amino acids long. Per the germline V gene, CDR1 is SEHNR and CDR2 is FQNEAQ (reference sequence).

Only a few counts were recorded for this clonotype. The V call is TRBV12-3 or TRBV12-4, the J call TRBJ2-2; TRBD1 is a possible D gene (7 bases). Between the trimmed V and J ends, which lost 6 bases and 5 bases, there was a span of 19 bases. The CDR3 length is 16 residues. The CDR3 nucleotides are TGTGCCAGCAGCCGACGACAGGGAGGTGGAACCGGGGAGCTGTTTTTT. Residues: CASSRRQGGGTGELFF.

The rearrangement uses TRBV29-1 and TRBJ1-3, with a tentative D call TRBD1 (5 bases). This CDR3 contains 15 residues. Trimming shortened V by 4 bases and J by 0 bases, and 13 bases separated the two germline ends. CDR1 is SQVTM, CDR2 ANQGSEA, per germline. The CDR3 sequence: CSVGGRTDSGNTIYF. In DNA, the CDR3 is TGCAGCGTTGGGGGCAGGACTGACTCTGGAAACACCATATATTTT.

This clonotype has only a few counts. CDR3 DNA: TGCAGTGCTAGCCGATCCGGACAGGCGAATGAAAAACTGTTTTTT. Protein product: CSASRSGQANEKLFF. The chain uses TRBV20-1 and TRBJ1-4; 7 bases are shared with TRBD1. The CDR3 covers 15 residues. Trimming removed 3 bases from V and 5 bases from J; junction bases left unmatched: 9. From germline, CDR1 is DFQATT and CDR2 SNEGSKA (reference sequence).

This clonotype appeared many times. This chain uses TRBV20-1 with TRBJ2-1; 7 positions agree with TRBD2. The length of the CDR3 is 14 residues. Losses at the gene ends were 3 bases for V and 4 bases for J; bases not matched to a gene: 6. Germline V gene sequence: CDR1 DFQATT, CDR2 SNEGSKA (reference sequence). The CDR3 DNA follows: TGCAGTGCTAGTCTGGCGGGAGAATACAATGAGCAGTTCTTC. It codes for CSASLAGEYNEQFF.

The chain recombines TRBV12-3 or TRBV12-4 with TRBJ2-4; TRBD2 is a possible D gene (6 bases). This CDR3 contains 15 residues. V shed 3 bases and J shed 8 bases, with 17 bases lying between them. This CDR3 is CASSLAGTRRDIQYF. Written as DNA, the CDR3 is TGTGCCAGCAGTTTGGCAGGGACTCGCCGAGACATTCAGTACTTC.

Turning to this clonotype: Germline is not matched at one junction end, which may reflect a read error. The chain combines TRBV5-1 with TRBJ2-5; 7 bases fit TRBD1. CDR1 and CDR2 from the germline V gene are SGHRS and YFSETQ. The CDR3 has 15 amino acids. CDR3 residues: CAGSPLGQTTETQYF. As DNA, the CDR3 is TGCGCCGGCAGCCCCCTGGGACAGACGACGGAGACCCAGTACTTC.

This clonotype was seen a handful of times. The chain joins TRBV7-2 to TRBJ1-6, with D hard to call. Germline V gives CDR1 SGHTA, CDR2 FQGNSA. V lost 0 bases and J 0 bases, leaving 9 bases between the germline ends. The CDR3 contains 17 residues. For the CDR3, the DNA is TGTGCCAGCAGCTTAGCTATCCGCCGCTCCTATAATTCACCCCTCCACTTT. Translated: CASSLAIRRSYNSPLHF.

The rearrangement uses TRBV7-9 and TRBJ2-1, with TRBD2 identical over 8 bases. This CDR3 is 15 amino acids long. The V and J ends lost 5 bases and 7 bases, in that order; junction bases with no gene match: 10. Germline CDR1 is SEHNR and CDR2 is FQNEAQ (reference sequence). This CDR3 reads CASSHGREVRNEQFF. The CDR3 DNA follows: TGTGCCAGCAGCCACGGGCGGGAGGTCAGGAATGAGCAGTTCTTC.

This chain connects TRBV24-1 to TRBJ2-3; tentatively, D is TRBD1 (6 bases). Germline lookup yields CDR1 KGHDR and CDR2 SFDVKD. This CDR3 spans 14 amino acids. The V gene lost 10 bases and the J gene lost 3 bases, with 16 bases spanning the gap. Here the CDR3 reads CATSTGRSTDTQYF. CDR3 nucleotides: TGTGCCACTTCAACAGGGAGATCAACAGATACGCAGTATTTT.

This clonotype has only a few counts. The rearrangement uses TRBV5-6 and TRBJ1-5; D is uncertain. This CDR3 is 15 amino acids long. Germline lookup yields CDR1 SGHDT and CDR2 YYEEEE. V dropped 3 bases and J dropped 3 bases, with 13 bases sitting between them. The CDR3 region is CASSSAPGNNQPQHF. CDR3 bases: TGTGCCAGCAGCTCTGCACCAGGTAACAATCAGCCCCAGCATTTT.

This clonotype was counted ten times or more. This chain uses TRBV12-3 or TRBV12-4 with TRBJ2-2, with 8 nucleotides matching TRBD2. Trimming at V came to 8 bases and at J to 5 bases, leaving 10 bases not matched to a gene. This CDR3 is built from 15 residues. CDR3 DNA sequence: TGTGCCAGCCAAAAGAGCGGGAGATGGACCGGGGAGCTGTTTTTT. Translating gives CASQKSGRWTGELFF.

This chain connects TRBV12-3 or TRBV12-4 to TRBJ2-1; D is uncertain. This CDR3 has 14 amino acids. The V end lost 6 bases, the J end lost 5 bases, and 14 bases lay between the germline ends. The CDR3: CASSSWKDHNEQFF. CDR3 DNA sequence: TGTGCCAGCAGCTCGTGGAAGGATCACAATGAGCAGTTCTTC.

The gene calls are TRBV7-6 and TRBJ2-1, with 14 positions matching TRBD2. CDR1 and CDR2 (germline): SGHVS, FNYEAQ. Trimming cost V 4 bases and J 5 bases; bases outside gene matches: 4. This CDR3 has 16 residues. As DNA, the CDR3 is TGTGCCAGCAGCTCCCCGGGACTAGCGGGGGACAATGAGCAGTTCTTC. Translated, it gives CASSSPGLAGDNEQFF.

This chain links TRBV12-3 or TRBV12-4 with TRBJ1-1; D remains unclear. The CDR3 runs 13 residues. The germline V and J ends were trimmed by 0 bases and 4 bases, with 6 bases remaining between them. The CDR3 is CASSLAWSTEAFF. The CDR3 DNA follows: TGTGCCAGCAGTTTAGCGTGGAGCACTGAAGCTTTCTTT.

This clonotype has a handful of counts. The genes are TRBV20-1 and TRBJ1-6, with a weak D call TRBD1 (5 bases). This CDR3 is built from 13 residues. Germline CDR1 and CDR2: DFQATT and SNEGSKA (reference sequence). Trimming took off 7 bases at V and 9 bases at J, with 16 bases between the two ends. The CDR3 here is CSVRGEIRSPLHF. The CDR3, as DNA: TGCAGTGTACGGGGGGAGATTCGTTCACCCCTCCACTTT.

V and J are TRBV12-3 or TRBV12-4 and TRBJ2-1, with TRBD1 matching over 10 bases. V dropped 4 bases and J dropped 5; count of bases not matched to a gene: 11. The CDR3 length is 17 residues. The CDR3 bases are TGTGCCAGCAGTTCCGCACCGGGACAGGGGCACCACAATGAGCAGTTCTTC. This codes for CASSSAPGQGHHNEQFF.

This clonotype appeared a few times. This chain links TRBV3-1 with TRBJ2-1, with 7 nucleotides matching TRBD2. The CDR3 contains 17 residues. CDR1 and CDR2 (germline): LGHDT, YNNKEL (reference sequence). J was trimmed by 0 bases and V by 4 bases; bases with no gene match: 9. The DNA for the CDR3 is TGTGCCAGCAGCCCTCCAAGCGGGGCCAGCTCCTACAATGAGCAGTTCTTC. Amino acids: CASSPPSGASSYNEQFF.

This clonotype was seen a few times. Written as DNA, the CDR3 is TGTGCCAGCAGCCCTAGCGCGAACACCGGGGAGCTGTTTTTT. This encodes CASSPSANTGELFF. The V gene is TRBV7-9, the J gene TRBJ2-2, with D perhaps TRBD2 (6 bases). CDR3 length: 14 residues. The germline V gene encodes CDR1 SEHNR and CDR2 FQNEAQ (reference sequence). Trimming took off 5 bases at V and 0 bases at J, with 7 bases between the two ends.

This chain uses TRBV10-1 with TRBJ2-2; a weak D match, TRBD2 (5 bases). The V gene's germline CDR1 is WNHNN and CDR2 SYGVQD (reference sequence). The CDR3 extends over 16 amino acids. V gave up 0 bases and J gave up 2 bases, with 10 bases separating them. The chain's CDR3 is CASSESKRANTGELFF. In DNA form, the CDR3 reads TGCGCCAGCAGTGAGTCCAAGAGGGCTAACACCGGGGAGCTGTTTTTT.

This clonotype has just a few counts. The chain has TRBV7-9 and TRBJ2-1, with D unclear. This CDR3 is 17 amino acids long. The germline V gene has CDR1 SEHNR and CDR2 FQNEAQ (reference sequence). V lost 0 bases, J lost 12 bases, and 24 bases lay in between. The CDR3 coding sequence is TGTGCCAGCAGCTTAGCTCAAGGCTACCCCCACGGGTTGTCGCAGTTCTTC. Translation gives CASSLAQGYPHGLSQFF.